The next 20 T cell receptor beta chains were all read from a single sample in a study of blood T cell repertoires in COVID-19. Using immunoSEQ multiplex PCR, the repertoire was profiled, and TCRdb retains in-frame clones only, with some absent. The table shows 90,000 to 140,000 clones, with roughly 80% occurring only once. Sequencing was carried out using peripheral blood. These receptors were collected from a woman between 65 and 79 years old with acute or convalescent COVID-19.

This sequence joins TRBV3-1 (or the pseudogene TRBV3-2) and TRBJ2-2, with unresolved D. Germline-derived CDR1 and CDR2 are LGHDT and YNNKEL (reference sequence). Trimming removed 6 bases at V and 5 bases at J, with 4 bases between. The CDR3 has 11 residues. The CDR3 DNA is TGTGCCAGCAGGAGTACCGGGGAGCTGTTTTTT. Residues: CASRSTGELFF.

This chain links TRBV6-5 with TRBJ2-1; TRBD1 matches at 9 bases. The germline gives CDR1 MNHEY, CDR2 SVGAGI. The V segment lost 2 bases and the J segment 4 bases; nucleotides outside the gene matches: 6. This CDR3 is built from 16 residues. The CDR3, as DNA: TGTGCCAGCAGTTACCGGGGACAGGGTCTATACAATGAGCAGTTCTTC. It encodes CASSYRGQGLYNEQFF.

This clone turned up a few times. This sequence joins TRBV30 and TRBJ1-5; tentatively, D is TRBD1 (5 bases). Trimming shortened V by 5 bases and J by 7 bases, and 15 bases separated the two germline ends. The germline gives CDR1 GTSNPN, CDR2 SVGIG (reference sequence). The CDR3 spans 13 residues. CDR3 nucleotides: TGTGCCTGGGCTTCAGGGTTAGGGCAGCCCCAGCATTTT. Protein product: CAWASGLGQPQHF. The whole variable domain, filled in from reference TRBV30 and TRBJ1-5, reads SQTIHQWPATLVQPVGSPLSLECTVEGTSNPNLYWYRQAAGRGLQLLFYSVGIGQISSEVPQNLSASRPQDRQFILSSKKLLLSDSGFYLCAWASGLGQPQHFGDGTRLSIL.

The gene calls are TRBV19 and TRBJ2-6, with D perhaps TRBD1 (5 bases). V was clipped by 7 bases and J by 1 base, with 17 bases between them. Looked up from germline, CDR1 is LNHDA and CDR2 is SQIVND (reference sequence). The CDR3 sequence is 17 residues long. CDR3 bases: TGTGCCAGTACGCGGACAAGCCAATTGTCTGGGGCCAACGTCCTGACTTTC. As protein: CASTRTSQLSGANVLTF. Complete variable domain (other parts from reference TRBV19 and TRBJ2-6): DGGITQSPKYLFRKEGQNVTLSCEQNLNHDAMYWYRQDPGQGLRLIYYSQIVNDFQKGDIAEGYSVSREKKESFPLTVTSAQKNPTAFYLCASTRTSQLSGANVLTFGAGSRLTVL.

The V call is TRBV12-2, the J call TRBJ2-2; the D call TRBD2 from the table was never checked on the DNA. TRBV12-2 constitutes a pseudogene. This CDR3 is 19 amino acids long. CDR3 in amino acids: CASRHTPALAGGNTGELFF. The CDR3, as DNA: TGTGCAAGTCGCCACACACCTGCCCTAGCGGGGGGGAACACCGGGGAGCTGTTTTTT.

The J gene is TRBJ2-5, the V gene TRBV30, with 8 bases matching TRBD2. Looked up from germline, CDR1 is GTSNPN and CDR2 is SVGIG (reference sequence). The V segment lost 2 bases and the J segment 4 bases; nucleotides outside the gene matches: 3. The CDR3 has 13 residues. CDR3 protein: CAWSLGGVETQYF. CDR3 bases: TGTGCCTGGAGTCTCGGGGGGGTAGAGACCCAGTACTTC.

The rearrangement joins TRBV7-9 to TRBJ1-6; 9 bases fit TRBD1. Germline V gene data show CDR1 as SEHNR and CDR2 as FQNEAQ (reference sequence). Unmatched junction bases numbered 10, after V lost 3 bases and J lost 4 bases. The length of the CDR3 is 18 residues. The CDR3 coding sequence is TGTGCCAGCAGCTTGACAAGACCCGGGACAGGGTATAATTCACCCCTCCACTTT. It yields the protein CASSLTRPGTGYNSPLHF. The full variable domain, with the rest looked up from reference TRBV7-9 and TRBJ1-6, is DTGVSQNPRHKITKRGQNVTFRCDPISEHNRLYWYRQTLGQGPEFLTYFQNEAQLEKSRLLSDRFSAERPKGSFSTLEIQRTEQGDSAMYLCASSLTRPGTGYNSPLHFGNGTRLTVT.

This chain links TRBV7-9 with TRBJ1-1, with TRBD1 identical over 10 bases. This CDR3 contains 16 residues. The J segment lost 6 bases and the V segment lost 3 bases, leaving 10 bases of the junction unmatched. Germline CDR1 and CDR2: SEHNR and FQNEAQ (reference sequence). The CDR3 here is CASSFHRTGGFSEAFF. CDR3 DNA sequence: TGTGCCAGCAGCTTCCACCGGACAGGGGGATTTTCTGAAGCTTTCTTT.

The chain links TRBV19 to TRBJ1-1, with 7 bases matching TRBD1. With 6 bases clipped from V and 4 bases from J, the junction kept 17 bases outside the gene matches. CDR1 is LNHDA, CDR2 SQIVND, per germline (reference sequence). CDR3 length: 17 amino acids. Here the CDR3 reads CASSIGKWTGPPTEAFF. The CDR3 nucleotides read TGTGCCAGTAGCATCGGTAAATGGACAGGCCCTCCCACTGAAGCTTTCTTT. The variable domain in full, with the rest retrieved from reference TRBV19 and TRBJ1-1, is DGGITQSPKYLFRKEGQNVTLSCEQNLNHDAMYWYRQDPGQGLRLIYYSQIVNDFQKGDIAEGYSVSREKKESFPLTVTSAQKNPTAFYLCASSIGKWTGPPTEAFFGQGTRLTVV.

This clone was observed a handful of times. This rearrangement joins TRBV28 to TRBJ1-5, with no clear D. Trimming took off 4 bases at V and 5 bases at J, with 18 bases between the two ends. Looked up from germline, CDR1 is MDHEN and CDR2 is SYDVKM. The CDR3 has 16 residues. The CDR3: CASSYLTTNDDQPQHF. The CDR3 DNA reads TGTGCCAGCAGTTACCTCACCACTAATGACGATCAGCCCCAGCATTTT.

The V gene is TRBV4-1, the J gene TRBJ2-3; 10 positions match TRBD2. Per germline, CDR1 MGHRA and CDR2 YSYEKL. The V gene end was trimmed by 6 bases and the J gene end by 1 base; junction bases not matched to a gene: 13. The CDR3 is 18 amino acids. The CDR3 is CASSPLGPLAGGTDTQYF. CDR3 DNA: TGCGCCAGCAGTCCCTTAGGGCCCCTAGCGGGGGGCACAGATACGCAGTATTTT.

The J gene is TRBJ2-1, the V gene TRBV4-3, with 11 nucleotides matching TRBD2. CDR3 length: 13 residues. V shed 7 bases and J 9 bases; nucleotides not matched to a gene: 5. The germline CDR1 and CDR2 sequences are LGHNA and YSLEER. The CDR3 here is CASTYSGGGEQFF. As DNA, the CDR3 is TGCGCCAGCACCTATAGCGGGGGGGGTGAGCAGTTCTTC.

In nucleotides, the CDR3 is TGTGCCAGCAGTGAAGGCGGCACAACCTACGAGCAGTACTTC. Translated: CASSEGGTTYEQYF. The chain couples TRBV2 to TRBJ2-7, with no clear D. The length of the CDR3 is 14 residues. Looked up from germline, CDR1 is SNHLY and CDR2 is FYNNEI. V gave up 1 base and J gave up 2 bases, with 9 bases separating them.

This chain joins TRBV19 and TRBJ1-1; 7 nucleotides match TRBD1. V shed 4 bases, J shed 5 bases, and the junction held 7 bases outside the gene matches. The CDR3 has 14 amino acids. The germline V gene encodes CDR1 LNHDA and CDR2 SQIVND (reference sequence). Here the CDR3 reads CASSTGGRGTEAFF. DNA of the CDR3: TGTGCCAGTAGTACAGGGGGACGTGGAACTGAAGCTTTCTTT.

The V gene is TRBV30, the J gene TRBJ1-2; the D is unclear. Deletions cut 4 bases from V and 4 bases from J, with 13 bases between. The germline V gene has CDR1 GTSNPN and CDR2 SVGIG (reference sequence). CDR3 length: 13 residues. The CDR3, as DNA: TGTGCCTGGATGGGCGGGCAGCTCTATGGCTACACCTTC. Translated, it gives CAWMGGQLYGYTF.

V and J are TRBV6-5 and TRBJ2-2; TRBD2 is a possible D gene (5 bases). The CDR3 is made up of 14 amino acids. The germline V and J ends were trimmed by 3 bases and 2 bases, with 7 bases remaining between them. Per germline, CDR1 MNHEY and CDR2 SVGAGI. In DNA, the CDR3 is TGTGCCAGCAGTTATGGGAGAAACACCGGGGAGCTGTTTTTT. This gives the protein CASSYGRNTGELFF.

In this sample, this clone turned up once. The chain has TRBV19 and TRBJ1-6, with D hard to call. The ends were cut back, 3 bases at V and 7 bases at J, with 13 bases in the middle. The CDR3 has 15 amino acids. Per germline, CDR1 LNHDA and CDR2 SQIVND (reference sequence). The CDR3 nucleotides read TGTGCCAGTAGTATGGCCGGACGGGAAAATTCACCCCTCCACTTT. Translated: CASSMAGRENSPLHF.

This clone was counted only a few times. The chain has TRBV7-9 and TRBJ2-1; TRBD2 matches 7 bases. CDR3 length equals 14 residues. Germline loops: CDR1 SEHNR, CDR2 FQNEAQ (reference sequence). Losses at the gene ends were 4 bases for V and 7 bases for J; bases not matched to a gene: 7. The CDR3 DNA sequence: TGTGCCAGCAGCTACTTGGGGGAGGGGAATGAGCAGTTCTTC. It specifies CASSYLGEGNEQFF.

The gene calls are TRBV5-1 and TRBJ1-5; D ambiguous. The V gene's germline CDR1 is SGHRS and CDR2 YFSETQ. The V end was cut by 2 bases, the J end by 6 bases, with 9 bases between. This CDR3 has 13 amino acids. CDR3 bases: TGCGCCAGCAGCTTCTCCGGTAGTCAGCCCCAGCATTTT. Translation: CASSFSGSQPQHF.

This chain uses TRBV2 with TRBJ1-6, with 7 nucleotides matching TRBD1. After removal of 6 bases from V and 6 bases from J, the junction contained 5 bases not matched to a gene. This CDR3 spans 14 amino acids. Germline CDR1 SNHLY, CDR2 FYNNEI. DNA of the CDR3: TGTGCCAGCAGGGCCTGGGACAGTAATTCACCCCTCCACTTT. Its translation: CASRAWDSNSPLHF.